The rows below give T cell receptor beta chains drawn from one sample of a study of spatial heterogeneity in lung cancer. TCRdb itself ran the 5' RACE reads through MiXCR, one entry per CDR3 protein. The data hold about 1,700 distinct CDR3 sequences, with about 4.6% observed a single time. The sample consisted of lung tumor tissue, taken at surgery. These receptors all stem from a male donor with early-stage non-small cell lung cancer. The CDR3 runs from the conserved cysteine through the conserved F or W. The order of the fields is V gene, clone size, J gene, D gene, CDR3 protein, CDR3 DNA. A D gene is named only where the DNA matches it firmly. Size is stated for part of the rows, as once, few or many counts, or as a class when the clone is expanded.

v_call: TRBV12-3/TRBV12-4; clone_size: many; j_call: TRBJ1-2; d_call: -; cdr3_aa: CASSLGRIYGYTF; cdr3_nt: TGTGCCAGCAGTCTCGGGCGGATCTATGGCTACACCTTC
v_call: TRBV5-6; clone_size: many; j_call: TRBJ2-1; d_call: TRBD2; cdr3_aa: CASSFPGLAGEEQFF; cdr3_nt: TGTGCCAGCAGCTTCCCGGGACTAGCGGGGGAGGAGCAGTTCTTC
v_call: TRBV3-1; clone_size: many; j_call: TRBJ2-3; d_call: TRBD2; cdr3_aa: CASQAGGSDTQYF; cdr3_nt: TGTGCCAGCCAAGCGGGGGGATCGGATACGCAGTATTTT
v_call: TRBV28; clone_size: few; j_call: TRBJ1-2; d_call: TRBD1; cdr3_aa: CASSLEAGGLANYGYTF; cdr3_nt: TGTGCCAGCAGTTTAGAGGCAGGGGGCTTAGCTAACTATGGCTACACCTTC
v_call: TRBV3-1; clone_size: large; j_call: TRBJ2-5; d_call: TRBD1; cdr3_aa: CASSHGTGQETQYF; cdr3_nt: TGTGCCAGCAGCCACGGGACAGGGCAAGAGACCCAGTACTTC
v_call: TRBV5-6; clone_size: hyperexpanded; j_call: TRBJ1-5; d_call: TRBD1; cdr3_aa: CASSYGQGYQPQHF; cdr3_nt: TGTGCCAGCAGCTACGGACAGGGTTATCAGCCCCAGCATTTT
v_call: TRBV7-3; clone_size: medium-sized; j_call: TRBJ2-1; d_call: -; cdr3_aa: CASSQIPYNEQFF; cdr3_nt: TGTGCCAGCAGCCAAATCCCTTACAATGAGCAGTTCTTC
v_call: TRBV4-1; clone_size: medium-sized; j_call: TRBJ2-3; d_call: -; cdr3_aa: CASSPARGLTDTQYF; cdr3_nt: TGCGCCAGCAGCCCCGCCCGCGGTCTGACAGATACGCAGTATTTT
v_call: TRBV7-2; clone_size: medium-sized; j_call: TRBJ2-1; d_call: TRBD2; cdr3_aa: CASSAVLLAGNNEQFF; cdr3_nt: TGTGCCAGCAGCGCGGTTCTGTTAGCGGGTAACAATGAGCAGTTCTTC
v_call: TRBV3-1; clone_size: medium-sized; j_call: TRBJ1-6; d_call: -; cdr3_aa: CASSGTTSPLHF; cdr3_nt: TGTGCCAGCAGCGGGACGACCTCACCCCTCCACTTT
v_call: TRBV6-7; clone_size: medium-sized; j_call: TRBJ1-6; d_call: -; cdr3_aa: CASSPQGSNSPLHF; cdr3_nt: TGTGCCAGCAGTCCACAGGGAAGTAATTCACCCCTCCACTTT
v_call: TRBV5-5; clone_size: medium-sized; j_call: TRBJ1-1; d_call: -; cdr3_aa: CASSRQSRAVNTEAFF; cdr3_nt: TGTGCCAGCAGCCGTCAATCCAGGGCCGTGAACACTGAAGCTTTCTTT
v_call: TRBV3-1; clone_size: many; j_call: TRBJ2-5; d_call: -; cdr3_aa: CASSQWGRGQETQYF; cdr3_nt: TGTGCCAGCAGCCAATGGGGGAGAGGTCAGGAGACCCAGTACTTC
v_call: TRBV5-6; clone_size: medium-sized; j_call: TRBJ1-1; d_call: -; cdr3_aa: CASSFRGGTEAFF; cdr3_nt: TGTGCCAGCAGCTTTCGGGGGGGCACTGAAGCTTTCTTT
v_call: TRBV4-3; clone_size: medium-sized; j_call: TRBJ2-5; d_call: -; cdr3_aa: CASSQGVPERKETQYF; cdr3_nt: TGCGCCAGCAGCCAAGGCGTCCCGGAGCGGAAAGAGACCCAGTACTTC
v_call: TRBV20-1; clone_size: many; j_call: TRBJ2-3; d_call: -; cdr3_aa: CSARDGRGVTDTQYF; cdr3_nt: TGCAGTGCTAGAGATGGGAGGGGGGTGACAGATACGCAGTATTTT
v_call: TRBV28; clone_size: medium-sized; j_call: TRBJ1-1; d_call: -; cdr3_aa: CASTSQGEAFF; cdr3_nt: TGTGCCAGCACTAGCCAGGGAGAAGCTTTCTTT
v_call: TRBV5-1; clone_size: medium-sized; j_call: TRBJ2-5; d_call: -; cdr3_aa: CASRPRIGTGETQYF; cdr3_nt: TGCGCCAGCAGGCCGAGAATCGGGACGGGGGAGACCCAGTACTTC
v_call: TRBV7-3; clone_size: large; j_call: TRBJ2-6; d_call: -; cdr3_aa: CASSLRAGANVLTF; cdr3_nt: TGTGCCAGCAGCTTAAGGGCTGGGGCCAACGTCCTGACTTTC
v_call: TRBV10-3; clone_size: medium-sized; j_call: TRBJ2-3; d_call: -; cdr3_aa: CAISEVTYTDTQYF; cdr3_nt: TGTGCCATCAGTGAGGTGACTTACACAGATACGCAGTATTTT
v_call: TRBV24-1; clone_size: medium-sized; j_call: TRBJ1-5; d_call: TRBD1; cdr3_aa: CATSDRGQGLDQPQHF; cdr3_nt: TGTGCCACCAGTGATCGGGGACAGGGATTAGATCAGCCCCAGCATTTT
v_call: TRBV20-1; clone_size: medium-sized; j_call: TRBJ2-3; d_call: -; cdr3_aa: CSARTSFADTQYF; cdr3_nt: TGCAGTGCTAGGACTAGTTTCGCAGATACGCAGTATTTT
v_call: TRBV5-1; clone_size: medium-sized; j_call: TRBJ1-1; d_call: -; cdr3_aa: CASSLSYTNTEAFF; cdr3_nt: TGCGCCAGCAGCTTGTCTTACACAAACACTGAAGCTTTCTTT
v_call: TRBV7-2; clone_size: few; j_call: TRBJ1-2; d_call: TRBD1; cdr3_aa: CASSTGQGYGYTF; cdr3_nt: TGTGCCAGCAGCACCGGACAGGGCTATGGCTACACCTTC
v_call: TRBV29-1; clone_size: -; j_call: TRBJ2-5; d_call: -; cdr3_aa: CSADGSGVQETQYF; cdr3_nt: TGCAGCGCCGATGGATCAGGGGTCCAAGAGACCCAGTACTTC
v_call: TRBV28; clone_size: many; j_call: TRBJ2-3; d_call: TRBD2; cdr3_aa: CASQGAGAGDTQYF; cdr3_nt: TGTGCCAGCCAAGGAGCGGGAGCAGGGGATACGCAGTATTTT
v_call: TRBV20-1; clone_size: large; j_call: TRBJ2-5; d_call: -; cdr3_aa: CSAPSGARQETQYF; cdr3_nt: TGCAGTGCCCCCTCGGGCGCCCGCCAAGAGACCCAGTACTTC
v_call: TRBV12-3/TRBV12-4; clone_size: -; j_call: TRBJ2-3; d_call: TRBD1; cdr3_aa: CASSWDRGHHTQYF; cdr3_nt: TGTGCCAGCAGTTGGGACAGGGGGCATCATACGCAGTATTTT
v_call: TRBV5-4; clone_size: large; j_call: TRBJ2-6; d_call: TRBD1; cdr3_aa: CASSPTDRASGANVLTF; cdr3_nt: TGTGCCAGCAGCCCAACCGACAGGGCCTCTGGGGCCAACGTCCTGACTTTC
v_call: TRBV28; clone_size: medium-sized; j_call: TRBJ2-7; d_call: TRBD2; cdr3_aa: CASSSPRVAGSYEQYF; cdr3_nt: TGTGCCAGCAGTTCCCCTCGGGTAGCGGGGAGCTACGAGCAGTACTTC
v_call: TRBV19; clone_size: medium-sized; j_call: TRBJ2-3; d_call: -; cdr3_aa: CASSIWGPRTDTQYF; cdr3_nt: TGTGCCAGTAGTATATGGGGACCGCGCACGGATACGCAGTATTTT
v_call: TRBV4-3; clone_size: few; j_call: TRBJ2-1; d_call: TRBD2; cdr3_aa: CASSQAAGAYNEQFF; cdr3_nt: TGCGCCAGCAGCCAAGCGGCGGGAGCCTACAATGAGCAGTTCTTC
v_call: TRBV11-2; clone_size: medium-sized; j_call: TRBJ1-1; d_call: -; cdr3_aa: CASSRVNTEAFF; cdr3_nt: TGTGCCAGCAGCAGGGTGAACACTGAAGCTTTCTTT
v_call: TRBV20-1; clone_size: many; j_call: TRBJ1-5; d_call: TRBD1; cdr3_aa: CSARDARTGGVQPQHF; cdr3_nt: TGCAGTGCTAGAGATGCCAGGACAGGGGGCGTGCAGCCCCAGCATTTT
v_call: TRBV27; clone_size: many; j_call: TRBJ2-6; d_call: -; cdr3_aa: CASRLRVLPSGANVLTF; cdr3_nt: TGTGCCAGCAGACTCAGAGTGCTCCCCTCTGGGGCCAACGTCCTGACTTTC
v_call: TRBV12-3/TRBV12-4; clone_size: many; j_call: TRBJ2-2; d_call: TRBD2; cdr3_aa: CASSLSLAGITGELFF; cdr3_nt: TGTGCCAGCAGTTTATCACTAGCGGGTATCACCGGGGAGCTGTTTTTT
v_call: TRBV6-2/TRBV6-3; clone_size: -; j_call: TRBJ2-7; d_call: -; cdr3_aa: CASSPYRARHEQYF; cdr3_nt: TGTGCCAGCAGTCCCTACAGGGCTCGGCACGAGCAGTACTTC
v_call: TRBV5-4; clone_size: medium-sized; j_call: TRBJ1-2; d_call: -; cdr3_aa: CASSSDGFFYGYTF; cdr3_nt: TGTGCCAGCAGCTCGGACGGATTCTTCTATGGCTACACCTTC